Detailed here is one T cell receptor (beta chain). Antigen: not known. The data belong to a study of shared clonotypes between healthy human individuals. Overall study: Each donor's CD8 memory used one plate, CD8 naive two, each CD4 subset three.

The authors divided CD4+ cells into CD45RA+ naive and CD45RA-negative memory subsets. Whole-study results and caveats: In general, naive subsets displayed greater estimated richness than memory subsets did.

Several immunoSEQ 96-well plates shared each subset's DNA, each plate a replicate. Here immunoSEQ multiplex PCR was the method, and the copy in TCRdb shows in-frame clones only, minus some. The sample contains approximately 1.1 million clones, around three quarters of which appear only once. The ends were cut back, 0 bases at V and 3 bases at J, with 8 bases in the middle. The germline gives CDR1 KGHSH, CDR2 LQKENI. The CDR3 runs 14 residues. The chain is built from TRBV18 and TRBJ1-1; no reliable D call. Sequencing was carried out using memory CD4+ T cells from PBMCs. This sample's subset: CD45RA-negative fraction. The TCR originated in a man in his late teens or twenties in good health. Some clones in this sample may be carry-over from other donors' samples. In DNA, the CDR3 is TGTGCCAGCTCACCACCGGGGTTGGACACTGAAGCTTTCTTT. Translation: CASSPPGLDTEAFF.